The 19 T cell receptor beta chains below were found in one sample sequenced in a study of metastatic and nonmetastatic thyroid tumors. TCRdb re-analyzed the PCR reads through MiXCR. Of around 30,000 clones in the sample, 20% were seen once. There were no patients who had received any treatment before thyroid surgery. The specimen was blood. The receptors come from a female donor with papillary thyroid cancer or a benign thyroid nodule (not recorded which). Some clones in this sample may be carry-over from other donors' samples.

CDR3 DNA: TGTGCCAGCAGTGACAGGGTTCAAGCTTTCTTT. Translated: CASSDRVQAFF. The rearrangement links TRBV6-1 to TRBJ1-1; possible D gene TRBD1, 5 bases. CDR3 length: 11 residues. Trimming cost V 3 bases and J 9 bases, with 8 bases left between them. CDR1 and CDR2 from the germline V gene are MNHNS and SASEGT.

This clone is deemed medium-sized (0.01 to 0.1%). The chain is built from TRBV11-2 and TRBJ2-3; D not certain. The CDR3 length is 15 residues. With 0 bases removed from V and 5 bases from J, the gap between germline ends came to 12 bases. From germline, CDR1 is SGHAT and CDR2 FQNNGV. CDR3 sequence (DNA): TGTGCCAGCAGCTTAGAGGGCCGGAGAGAAGATACGCAGTATTTT. It specifies CASSLEGRREDTQYF.

This clone was counted ten times or more. The gene calls are TRBV20-1 and TRBJ2-2, with 7 bases aligning to TRBD2. The germline V gene has CDR1 DFQATT and CDR2 SNEGSKA (reference sequence). V was clipped by 4 bases and J by 3 bases; unmatched bases: 5. The CDR3 length is 14 residues. The CDR3 DNA reads as TGCAGTGCTACAGTCCGGGAGGACACCGGGGAGCTGTTTTTT. Its protein product is CSATVREDTGELFF.

This clone showed up many times. The chain links TRBV5-1 to TRBJ2-2, with D possibly being TRBD2 (6 bases). With 7 bases removed from V and 4 bases from J, the gap between germline ends came to 17 bases. This CDR3 comprises 15 residues. CDR1 is SGHRS, CDR2 YFSETQ, per germline. DNA for the CDR3: TGCGCCAGCGGTGTCTGGGAGGAAGGCACCGGGGAGCTGTTTTTT. Translation: CASGVWEEGTGELFF. Full variable domain (rest looked up from reference TRBV5-1 and TRBJ2-2): KAGVTQTPRYLIKTRGQQVTLSCSPISGHRSVSWYQQTPGQGLQFLFEYFSETQRNKGNFPGRFSGRQFSNSRSEMNVSTLELGDSALYLCASGVWEEGTGELFFGEGSRLTVL.

This clone was recorded many times. J is TRBJ2-1 and V is TRBV5-8, with D possibly being TRBD2 (6 bases). The CDR3 covers 14 residues. V shed 4 bases and J shed 8 bases, with 16 bases lying between them. CDR1 SGHTS and CDR2 YDEGEE come from the germline V gene. The CDR3 DNA reads TGTGCCAGCAGCGTGGAGGGCCCTCGGGATGAGCAGTTCTTC. Residues: CASSVEGPRDEQFF. Filled out from reference TRBV5-8 and TRBJ2-1, the complete variable domain reads EAGVTQSPTHLIKTRGQQATLRCSPISGHTSVYWYQQALGLGLQFLLWYDEGEERNRGNFPPRFSGRQFPNYSSELNVNALELEDSALYLCASSVEGPRDEQFFGPGTRLTVL.

This clone was seen repeatedly, ten times or more. The V gene is TRBV9, the J gene TRBJ1-3; D call uncertain. CDR3 size: 12 residues. The germline V gene has CDR1 SGDLS and CDR2 YYNGEE. Trimming left V 4 bases short and J 3 bases short, with 5 bases between. CDR3 in DNA: TGTGCCAGCAGCTTCAGTGGAAACACCATATATTTT. Its protein product is CASSFSGNTIYF.

The chain uses TRBV6-6 and TRBJ2-1; D is undetermined. This CDR3 contains 16 residues. V was trimmed by 4 bases and J by 4 bases, leaving 17 bases between them. CDR1 is MNHNY, CDR2 SVGAGI, per germline (reference sequence). CDR3 sequence (DNA): TGTGCCAGCAGTTCCAGTGGGGTCCTAAATTACAATGAGCAGTTCTTC. Its translation: CASSSSGVLNYNEQFF.

This clone came up many times. J is TRBJ2-7 and V is TRBV9; the D gene is possibly TRBD2 (6 bases). Germline V lookup: CDR1 SGDLS, CDR2 YYNGEE. The V end lost 4 bases, the J end lost 2 bases, and 13 bases lay between the germline ends. The CDR3 runs to 14 residues. The CDR3 here is CASSSGTVPYEQYF. CDR3 nucleotides: TGTGCCAGCAGCTCCGGGACTGTACCCTACGAGCAGTACTTC.

This clone was counted many times. The CDR3 coding sequence is TGTGCCAGCAGTGAAGAGGATGGTTGGGGTAGGAGAGAGACCCAGTACTTC. Residues: CASSEEDGWGRRETQYF. V and J are TRBV2 and TRBJ2-5, with unresolved D. The CDR3 contains 17 residues. With 1 base removed from V and 4 bases from J, the gap between germline ends came to 19 bases. CDR1 and CDR2 (germline): SNHLY, FYNNEI.

Of note for this clone: An end of the junction differs from the germline gene, which may be a read error. The J gene is TRBJ1-2, the V gene TRBV11-1, with D tentatively TRBD1 (6 bases). The CDR3 is 16 amino acids. Per the germline V gene, CDR1 is SGHAT and CDR2 is FQDESV (reference sequence). The CDR3 loop reads CASSLALLPRGYGHTF. DNA for the CDR3: TGTGCCAGCAGCTTAGCCCTACTCCCGAGGGGGTATGGCCACACCTTC.

This clone is labeled medium-sized. The chain is built from TRBV27 and TRBJ2-3; D uncertain. Looked up from germline, CDR1 is MNHEY and CDR2 is SMNVEV (reference sequence). The CDR3 runs 12 residues. Trimming left V 2 bases short and J 5 bases short, with 5 bases between. CDR3 residues: CASSLMGDTQYF. CDR3 nucleotide sequence: TGTGCCAGCAGTTTAATGGGAGATACGCAGTATTTT.

This clone was seen many times. The V gene is TRBV6-1, the J gene TRBJ2-5, with 8 bases identical to TRBD1. The CDR3 extends over 15 amino acids. Germline-derived CDR1 and CDR2 are MNHNS and SASEGT. Trimming took 5 bases from V and 5 from J; bases not matched to a gene: 10. The CDR3 sequence is CASSSATGASETQYF. CDR3 coding DNA: TGTGCCAGCAGTTCCGCGACAGGGGCAAGTGAGACCCAGTACTTC.

The sample holds many counts of this clone. V and J are TRBV6-1 and TRBJ2-1; 9 positions match TRBD2. V was clipped by 8 bases and J by 4 bases; unmatched bases: 9. This CDR3 spans 15 amino acids. Looked up from germline, CDR1 is MNHNS and CDR2 is SASEGT. CDR3 in DNA: TGTGCCAGCGGCCAGGAAAGCGGGGGGTACAATGAGCAGTTCTTC. Translating gives CASGQESGGYNEQFF.

The rearrangement uses TRBV27 and TRBJ2-1, with no clear D. This CDR3 is 15 amino acids long. V shed 4 bases and J shed 0 bases, with 10 bases lying between them. CDR1 is MNHEY, CDR2 SMNVEV, per germline (reference sequence). The CDR3 sequence: CASSSYRSSYNEQFF. The CDR3 DNA reads TGTGCCAGCAGTTCTTACCGGAGCTCCTACAATGAGCAGTTCTTC.

This clone was observed at least ten times. This sequence joins TRBV20-1 and TRBJ1-3; the D gene is possibly TRBD1 (5 bases). V was clipped by 2 bases and J by 3 bases, with 8 bases between them. CDR3 length: 13 amino acids. Germline V gene lookup returns CDR1 DFQATT and CDR2 SNEGSKA (reference sequence). The CDR3 spells CSARPGLGNTIYF. CDR3 bases: TGCAGTGCTAGACCGGGGCTTGGAAACACCATATATTTT.

J is TRBJ1-2 and V is TRBV6-2 or TRBV6-3; TRBD1 matches at 9 bases. From germline, CDR1 is MNHEY and CDR2 SVGEGT. V shed 6 bases, J shed 5 bases, and the junction held 7 bases outside the gene matches. The CDR3 has 14 residues. The CDR3 DNA sequence: TGTGCCAGCAGAGGACAGGGGAATAAGTATGGCTACACCTTC. This codes for CASRGQGNKYGYTF.

Regarding this clone: A much larger clone differs by one base, so this may be a read error. Distinct nucleotide sequences in the sample also encode this CDR3. The chain combines TRBV7-2 with TRBJ2-7; D is unclear. CDR3 length equals 14 residues. Germline CDR1 reads SGHTA; CDR2 reads FQGNSA. The V end lost 4 bases, the J end lost 0 bases, and 10 bases lay between the germline ends. The CDR3 DNA reads as TGTGCCAGCAGCTCGAGCTTGGGCTCCTACGAGCAGTACTTC. Translated, it gives CASSSSLGSYEQYF.

This chain uses TRBV19 with TRBJ1-1; D is ambiguous. Germline-derived CDR1 and CDR2 are LNHDA and SQIVND (reference sequence). This CDR3 contains 15 residues. Trimming stripped 7 bases from V and 0 bases from J, with 15 bases between. The CDR3 bases are TGTGCCAGTACCTCACTTCGAGGTATGAACACTGAAGCTTTCTTT. This codes for CASTSLRGMNTEAFF.

This clone was recorded at least ten times. The rearrangement links TRBV6-1 to TRBJ2-1; no firm D call. The CDR3 consists of 16 residues. Germline loops: CDR1 MNHNS, CDR2 SASEGT. V dropped 0 bases and J dropped 3 bases, with 12 bases sitting between them. The DNA of the CDR3 is TGTGCCAGCAGTGAAGCAAGCGAAGGCTACTACAATGAGCAGTTCTTC. It translates to CASSEASEGYYNEQFF.